A selection of T cell receptor beta chains follows, all from one sample in a study of T-cell reconstitution after alpha-beta-depleted transplantation in children. TCRdb re-analysed the PCR reads in MiXCR, keeping a single row per CDR3 protein. The profile shows around 370,000 distinct CDR3 sequences, around 15% of them singletons. Sequenced here: PBMCs, mostly from graft donor cells, sampled 360 days after TCRalphabeta/CD19-depleted stem cell transplant. Receptors were obtained from a male patient under 10 years old who had a stem cell transplant for acute lymphoblastic leukemia, so the T cells may come from the graft donor. CDR3s include the opening cysteine and the closing phenylalanine or tryptophan. Each record gives: CDR3 length, J gene, D gene, V gene, clone size, CDR3 DNA, CDR3 protein. D genes are given only for firm matches. Clone size is shown for a subset of rows, as once, few, many or a class of expanded clone.

>13|TRBJ2-7|-|TRBV20-1|-
TGCAGTGCTAAGAGTCCCGGGGTATACGAGCAGTACTTC
CSAKSPGVYEQYF
>18|TRBJ2-1|TRBD2|TRBV5-1|-
TGCGCCAGCAGCTTGGCCGGACTAGCGGGAGGCCACTACAATGAGCAGTTCTTC
CASSLAGLAGGHYNEQFF
>14|TRBJ2-1|-|TRBV15|few
TGTGCCACCAGCACGGTCACAATCTTTAGTGAGCAGTTCTTC
CATSTVTIFSEQFF
>13|TRBJ2-2|-|TRBV5-1|few
TGCGCCAGCAGCTTTTGGGGCACCGGGGAGCTGTTTTTT
CASSFWGTGELFF
>18|TRBJ2-7|-|TRBV3-1|-
TGTGCCAGCAGCCAAGAGTATCTGGACGGGAAGAGCTCCTACGAGCAGTACTTC
CASSQEYLDGKSSYEQYF
>14|TRBJ2-7|-|TRBV4-3|-
TGCGCCAGCAGCCCTCAGGGGGGGACCTACGAGCAGTACTTC
CASSPQGGTYEQYF
>12|TRBJ2-3|-|TRBV20-1|-
TGCAGTGCCCTGGGGACGCCAGATACGCAGTATTTT
CSALGTPDTQYF
>12|TRBJ2-5|-|TRBV12-3/TRBV12-4|few
TGTGCCAGCAGCTCCGGGACGGAGACCCAGTACTTC
CASSSGTETQYF
>14|TRBJ2-7|-|TRBV20-1|many
TGCAGTGCTAGAGATCCACCACCCAGGGTAAAGCAGTACTTC
CSARDPPPRVKQYF
>16|TRBJ2-5|-|TRBV14|-
TGTGCCAGCAGTCCCCGGAACTTAGCGGCACAAGAGACCCAGTACTTC
CASSPRNLAAQETQYF
>13|TRBJ2-7|-|TRBV25-1|few
TGTGCCAGCAACGGGCAGGGAAGGGGGGTGCAGTACTTC
CASNGQGRGVQYF
>13|TRBJ2-3|-|TRBV12-3/TRBV12-4|-
TGTGCCAGCAGTTTGGGCTCCTCAGATACGCAGTATTTT
CASSLGSSDTQYF
>15|TRBJ1-6|-|TRBV20-1|many
TGCAGTGCTTTGGGGAGGAGCTCCTATAATTCACCCCTCCACTTT
CSALGRSSYNSPLHF
>16|TRBJ2-1|TRBD2|TRBV7-9|-
TGTGCCAGCAGCATCTCAACTAGCGGCCGATACAATGAGCAGTTCTTC
CASSISTSGRYNEQFF
>17|TRBJ2-7|-|TRBV7-9|few
TGTGCCAGCAGCTTCAGACAGGGAGTGCGGGACGCTGACGAGCAGTACTTC
CASSFRQGVRDADEQYF
>13|TRBJ2-7|-|TRBV14|few
TGTGCCAGCAGCCATGCCGAAACCTACGAGCAGTACTTC
CASSHAETYEQYF
>15|TRBJ2-7|TRBD1|TRBV11-1|-
TGTGCCAGCAGCCCCCCCCCGGGACAGAACTACGAGCAGTACTTC
CASSPPPGQNYEQYF
>15|TRBJ1-1|-|TRBV12-3/TRBV12-4|few
TGTGCCAGCAGTTTCGGAACAGGGTTAAGTGCGGAAGCTTTCTTT
CASSFGTGLSAEAFF
>15|TRBJ1-4|-|TRBV11-2|many
TGTGCCAGCAGCCCCATACGGGGTCGTTATGAAAAACTGTTTTTT
CASSPIRGRYEKLFF
>15|TRBJ1-1|TRBD1|TRBV30|-
TGTGCCTGGATGACAGGGATCCGGGTGAACACTGAAGCTTTCTTT
CAWMTGIRVNTEAFF
>17|TRBJ2-7|TRBD2|TRBV20-1|many
TGCAGTGCTAGAGATCAGGGGACTAGCGGCCGCTCCTACGAGCAGTACTTC
CSARDQGTSGRSYEQYF
>11|TRBJ2-3|-|TRBV29-1|many
TGCAGCGTTACCTCCACAGATACGCAGTATTTT
CSVTSTDTQYF
>13|TRBJ2-1|-|TRBV7-2|few
TGTGCCAGCAGCTTCAATCCGGGCAATGAGCAGTTCTTC
CASSFNPGNEQFF
>17|TRBJ2-3|TRBD1|TRBV2|-
TGTGCCAGCAGTGAACCGACAGGGATAGGGGTCGGGGATACGCAGTATTTT
CASSEPTGIGVGDTQYF
>15|TRBJ2-5|-|TRBV3-1|-
TGTGCCTCTTCTGTCAGGGGAACCATACAAGAGACCCAGTACTTC
CASSVRGTIQETQYF
>16|TRBJ2-1|TRBD1|TRBV5-1|few
TGCGCCAGCAGTCCGCTGACAGGGGAAGGCTACAATGAGCAGTTCTTC
CASSPLTGEGYNEQFF
>14|TRBJ2-1|-|TRBV20-1|-
TGCAGTGCTAGCGAACGGGGCTCCTACAATGAGCAGTTCTTC
CSASERGSYNEQFF
>15|TRBJ2-3|TRBD2|TRBV27|-
TGTGCCAGCAGTCGTAGCGGGAGGGTCACAGATACGCAGTATTTT
CASSRSGRVTDTQYF
>17|TRBJ1-2|-|TRBV21-1|-
TGTGCCAGCAGCATAGGGACAGGGCCCCAATCTAACTATGGCTACACCTTC
CASSIGTGPQSNYGYTF
>15|TRBJ2-1|-|TRBV15|many
TGTGCCACCAGCAGAGATAGAGGGGTAGGGGCTGAGCAGTTCTTC
CATSRDRGVGAEQFF
>15|TRBJ2-7|TRBD2|TRBV4-1|-
TGCGCCAGCAGCCAAGATGGCGGGAGGGTCTACGAGCAGTACTTC
CASSQDGGRVYEQYF
>19|TRBJ2-1|-|TRBV7-2|few
TGTGCCAGCAGCTTAGCCCCTTCACGCGGAGGTTGGGCCTACAATGAGCAGTTCTTC
CASSLAPSRGGWAYNEQFF
>14|TRBJ2-1|TRBD2|TRBV7-9|-
TGTGCCAGCAGGGTACTAGCGGGAGGCCGGGAGCAGTTCTTC
CASRVLAGGREQFF
>14|TRBJ2-3|TRBD1|TRBV12-3/TRBV12-4|few
TGTGCCAGCAGTTTGACAGGGGCCGGAGATACGCAGTATTTT
CASSLTGAGDTQYF
>15|TRBJ1-6|TRBD1|TRBV5-1|few
TGCGCCAGCAGCCCCGGGACAGGGGAGTATTCACCCCTCCACTTT
CASSPGTGEYSPLHF
>17|TRBJ2-1|TRBD2|TRBV10-3|few
TGTGCCATCAGTGAGGCCTCCGGACTAGCGGGGTACAATGAGCAGTTCTTC
CAISEASGLAGYNEQFF
>15|TRBJ2-7|-|TRBV4-1|many
TGCGCCAGCAGCCAAGATAGGGATCAATCCTACGAGCAGTACTTC
CASSQDRDQSYEQYF
>15|TRBJ1-1|-|TRBV4-3|-
TGCGCCAGCAGCCAAGATTCTCGCAGGCGCACTGAAGCTTTCTTT
CASSQDSRRRTEAFF
>15|TRBJ1-4|-|TRBV4-2|few
TGTGCCAGCAGCCACTGGACAGCGGGGGAGGAAAAACTGTTTTTT
CASSHWTAGEEKLFF
>16|TRBJ2-3|-|TRBV2|many
TGTGCCAGCAGGCCGGGACTTTCTAATTTGCCTCATACGCAGTATTTT
CASRPGLSNLPHTQYF
>14|TRBJ2-7|-|TRBV4-3|-
TGCGCCAGCAGCCAAGCTCAGGGTCGCTACGAGCAGTACTTC
CASSQAQGRYEQYF
>16|TRBJ1-1|-|TRBV28|-
TGTGCCAGCAGTTACGGGGAGGAGGTTGTGAACACTGAAGCTTTCTTT
CASSYGEEVVNTEAFF
>15|TRBJ2-7|TRBD1|TRBV5-4|-
TGTGCCAGCAGCTTATCCGGGACAGGCCCCTGGGAGCAGTACTTC
CASSLSGTGPWEQYF
>13|TRBJ2-5|-|TRBV4-3|-
TGCGCCAGCAGCCAAAATGAACTAGAGACCCAGTACTTC
CASSQNELETQYF
>13|TRBJ2-5|-|TRBV27|-
TGTGCCAGCAGAATGGCCAGGGAAGAGACCCAGTACTTC
CASRMAREETQYF
>15|TRBJ2-1|-|TRBV12-3/TRBV12-4|few
TGTGCCAGCAGCATTGACAGGAGCTCCTACAATGAGCAGTTCTTC
CASSIDRSSYNEQFF
>16|TRBJ2-7|TRBD1|TRBV28|-
TGTGCCAGCAGTGGGTACCGGGACAGGGGGCTCGGTGAGCAGAACTTC
CASSGYRDRGLGEQNF
>13|TRBJ2-1|TRBD2|TRBV6-4|many
TGTGCCAGCAGTGACGGGACTAGTAATGAGCAGTTCTTC
CASSDGTSNEQFF